This TCR beta chain was identified in a study of molecular identifiers for immune sequencing clone quantification. About the study: Four portions were sequenced after RNA from roughly 18,000 or 92,000 naive CD8 cells was split five ways in replicates.

Bulk libraries came from a prior protocol with listed TCR primers. Via MiXCR, TCRdb re-called the PCR reads, giving one row per CDR3 protein. This sample has approximately 500,000 distinct CDR3 sequences, with less than 30% found just once. Trimming left V 1 base short and J 12 bases short, with 16 bases between. This CDR3 spans 13 amino acids. Germline V gene sequence: CDR1 SQVTM, CDR2 ANQGSEA. The authors gated naive CD8 T cells as CD8+CD4-CCR7+CD45RA+ for sorting. The chain has TRBV29-1 and TRBJ2-1; weak D call: TRBD2 (6 bases). The receptor comes from a human donor in good health. Some libraries in this study had Jurkat cell RNA spiked in. The specimen was naive CD8+ T cells from blood, with Jurkat cell RNA spiked in. Subset indicated: FACS-sorted CD8+CD4-CCR7+CD45RA+ naive T cells. CDR3 DNA: TGCAGCGTTGAAGGGGGACTTTACATAGGGCAGTTCTTC. Translation: CSVEGGLYIGQFF.